This T cell receptor beta chain was observed in a study of T cells expressing NK-cell markers. Study observations and caveats: Clarity on HCMV specificity was lacking for the expanded NKG2C+ T cell clones.

With respect to this clonotype: As yet, its antigen is unknown.

This CDR3 region has 16 residues. Germline V gene sequence: CDR1 ENHRY, CDR2 SYGVKD. From its re-call of the 5' RACE reads, TCRdb lists each CDR3 protein once, without DNA. This table lists 350,000 to 500,000 distinct CDR3 sequences. The V and J genes are TRBV10-3 and TRBJ1-2; TCRdb gives TRBD1 as the D gene, but with no DNA this cannot be confirmed. The sequencing sample was made of blood T cells: a sorted CD56 or NKG2C T cell subset, CD4+ or CD8+ T cells, or bulk PBMC T cells (not recorded which). The sequence was obtained from a woman between 18 and 70 years old in good health. The CDR3 spells CAISESSRVPGSGYTF.